The clone carrying this T cell receptor beta chain was counted once. Its antigen remains unidentified. Germline values: CDR1 MNHNY, CDR2 SVGAGI (reference sequence). The length of the CDR3 is 15 residues. V dropped 6 bases and J dropped 4; count of bases not matched to a gene: 9. The entry originates in a study of shared clonotypes between healthy human individuals. Repertoires were generated with immunoSEQ multiplex PCR, while TCRdb's copy carries only in-frame clones and drops some. Of 2 million to 2.5 million clones in the sample, approximately 96% were seen once. CD4+ cells were split into CD45RA+ naive and CD45RA-negative memory subsets. Regarding the study as a whole: It was expected that sequencing depth would affect clonotype sharing among donors.

The sample taken for sequencing was naive CD4+ T cells sorted from blood. Regarding subset: CD45RA+ positively selected. The chain employs TRBV6-6 and TRBJ2-1; 7 positions agree with TRBD2. This receptor was taken from a young man in good health. Here the CDR3 reads CASSSYGGSYNEQFF. For the CDR3, the DNA is TGTGCCAGCAGCTCGTACGGGGGGTCTTACAATGAGCAGTTCTTC.